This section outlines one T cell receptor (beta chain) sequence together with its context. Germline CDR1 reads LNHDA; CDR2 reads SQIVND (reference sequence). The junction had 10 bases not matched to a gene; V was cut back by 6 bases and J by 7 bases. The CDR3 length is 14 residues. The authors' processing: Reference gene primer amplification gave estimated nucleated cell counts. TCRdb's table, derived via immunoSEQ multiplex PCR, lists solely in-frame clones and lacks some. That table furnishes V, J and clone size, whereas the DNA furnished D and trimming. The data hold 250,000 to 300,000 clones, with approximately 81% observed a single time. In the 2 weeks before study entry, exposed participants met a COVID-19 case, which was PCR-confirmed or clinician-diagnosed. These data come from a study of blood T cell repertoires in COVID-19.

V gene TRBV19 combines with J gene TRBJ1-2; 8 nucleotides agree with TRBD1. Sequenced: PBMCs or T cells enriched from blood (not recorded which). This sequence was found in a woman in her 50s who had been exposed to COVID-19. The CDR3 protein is CASSHGQGLRGYTF. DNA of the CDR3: TGTGCCAGTAGCCATGGACAGGGATTGCGTGGCTACACCTTC.